Listed here are 14 T cell receptor beta chains from one sample, sequenced in a study of CD8 T cells in Susac syndrome. When the RNA was reverse transcribed, random hexamers were used with an input of roughly 0.45 to 1 ug. MiXCR, run by TCRdb on the immunoSEQ multiplex PCR reads, gives a single entry per CDR3 protein. The sample consists of approximately 150,000 distinct CDR3 sequences, 85% to 95% of them appearing once. The material sequenced was CD4+ T cells from PBMCs. The receptors originated from a human donor with multiple sclerosis.

This clonotype was picked up one time. The chain recombines TRBV20-1 with TRBJ2-1, with 7 bases matching TRBD2. The germline gives CDR1 DFQATT, CDR2 SNEGSKA (reference sequence). The CDR3 is 14 amino acids. The V gene end was trimmed by 8 bases and the J gene end by 2 bases; junction bases not matched to a gene: 9. CDR3 DNA: TGCAGTACTCGCGGGAGAGGGACCTACAATGAGCAGTTCTTC. This sequence encodes CSTRGRGTYNEQFF.

V usage is TRBV11-2 and J usage is TRBJ1-2; the D gene is possibly TRBD1 (5 bases). Germline V gene data show CDR1 as SGHAT and CDR2 as FQNNGV. V was trimmed by 0 bases and J by 3 bases, leaving 11 bases between them. The CDR3 sequence is 15 residues long. The CDR3 nucleotides are TGTGCCAGCAGCTTAGATCCCAGGGTTTACTATGGCTACACCTTC. This translates into CASSLDPRVYYGYTF.

The chain uses TRBV9 and TRBJ1-3; no clear D gene. Germline V lookup: CDR1 SGDLS, CDR2 YYNGEE. CDR3 length: 16 amino acids. The ends were cut back, 3 bases at V and 0 bases at J, with 13 bases in the middle. The CDR3 nucleotides read TGTGCCAGCAGCGGCGGAAACGCATTCTCTGGAAACACCATATATTTT. This sequence encodes CASSGGNAFSGNTIYF.

The V and J genes are TRBV4-1 and TRBJ1-2; perhaps TRBD1 as D (5 bases). The CDR3 totals 15 residues. Per the germline V gene, CDR1 is MGHRA and CDR2 is YSYEKL. The V end lost 4 bases, the J end lost 2 bases, and 14 bases lay between the germline ends. The CDR3 DNA reads TGCGCCAGCAGCCCCCTAGGGACGGGAAACTATGGCTACACCTTC. Translating gives CASSPLGTGNYGYTF.

The chain combines TRBV20-1 with TRBJ2-3; TRBD2 agrees at 13 bases. The CDR3 is 19 amino acids. Germline V gives CDR1 DFQATT, CDR2 SNEGSKA (reference sequence). The J segment lost 1 base and the V segment lost 0 bases, leaving 10 bases of the junction unmatched. CDR3 loop: CSARDPPGLAGFRTDTQYF. The CDR3 coding sequence is TGCAGTGCTAGAGACCCCCCGGGACTAGCGGGGTTTCGCACAGATACGCAGTATTTT.

The chain uses TRBV18 and TRBJ2-1; no definite D call. Germline CDR1 and CDR2: KGHSH and LQKENI. V lost 1 base and J lost 7, with 11 bases in between. The CDR3 covers 14 residues. CDR3 in amino acids: CASSPRIQENEQFF. The CDR3 region has the DNA TGTGCCAGCTCACCACGAATTCAGGAAAATGAGCAGTTCTTC.

The chain recombines TRBV20-1 with TRBJ1-2; D is undetermined. Germline-derived CDR1 and CDR2 are DFQATT and SNEGSKA (reference sequence). V lost 3 bases and J 2 bases, leaving 7 bases between the germline ends. The length of the CDR3 is 12 residues. CDR3 protein: CSASGSNYGYTF. The CDR3 DNA sequence: TGCAGTGCTAGTGGCAGCAACTATGGCTACACCTTC.

The genes are TRBV12-3 or TRBV12-4 and TRBJ2-5; D perhaps matches TRBD1 (6 bases). The CDR3 is made up of 13 amino acids. Deletions cut 4 bases from V and 9 bases from J, with 15 bases between. DNA of the CDR3: TGTGCCAGCAGTTCCCCAACAGGGTATGCCCAGTACTTC. It yields the protein CASSSPTGYAQYF.

The chain carries TRBV28 and TRBJ2-5, with 10 bases that match TRBD1. The ends lost 5 bases at V and 5 bases at J; junction bases unmatched: 11. The CDR3 totals 16 residues. Per the germline V gene, CDR1 is MDHEN and CDR2 is SYDVKM. The CDR3 loop reads CASSALTGGARETQYF. The DNA of the CDR3 is TGTGCCAGCAGTGCCTTGACAGGGGGCGCCCGGGAGACCCAGTACTTC. Using reference TRBV28 and TRBJ2-5 for the parts outside the CDR3, the full variable domain is DVKVTQSSRYLVKRTGEKVFLECVQDMDHENMFWYRQDPGLGLRLIYFSYDVKMKEKGDIPEGYSVSREKKERFSLILESASTNQTSMYLCASSALTGGARETQYFGPGTRLLVL.

The chain recombines TRBV27 with TRBJ2-1, with 12 nucleotides matching TRBD2. Losses at the gene ends were 4 bases for V and 7 bases for J; bases not matched to a gene: 11. The V gene's germline CDR1 is MNHEY and CDR2 SMNVEV (reference sequence). This CDR3 comprises 17 residues. The CDR3 DNA reads TGTGCCAGCAGTTCACTATCTAGCGGGAGGGCAGGGAATGAGCAGTTCTTC. Encoded protein: CASSSLSSGRAGNEQFF.

The V gene is TRBV15, the J gene TRBJ2-3; tentatively, D is TRBD2 (5 bases). The V end lost 8 bases, the J end lost 3 bases, and 9 bases lay between the germline ends. Germline CDR1 is LNHNV and CDR2 is YYDKDF (reference sequence). This CDR3 has 12 amino acids. In DNA, the CDR3 is TGTGCCACCTCGACGGGGACAGATACGCAGTATTTT. Translating it yields CATSTGTDTQYF.

The genes are TRBV20-1 and TRBJ1-2; D gene ambiguous. V dropped 0 bases and J dropped 2 bases, with 13 bases sitting between them. CDR3 length: 15 residues. Germline V lookup: CDR1 DFQATT, CDR2 SNEGSKA (reference sequence). CDR3 protein: CSARDNLPLNYGYTF. CDR3 DNA: TGCAGTGCTAGAGATAACCTCCCTCTAAACTATGGCTACACCTTC.

As DNA, the CDR3 is TGTGCCAGCACCCCCCGTCAGGAGACCCAGTACTTC. This translates into CASTPRQETQYF. The rearrangement links TRBV2 to TRBJ2-5; unclear D gene. This CDR3 is 12 amino acids long. Germline V gene data show CDR1 as SNHLY and CDR2 as FYNNEI. The V end lost 7 bases, the J end lost 5 bases, and 11 bases lay between the germline ends. Looking up the rest from reference TRBV2 and TRBJ2-5 gives the full variable domain: EPEVTQTPSHQVTQMGQEVILRCVPISNHLYFYWYRQILGQKVEFLVSFYNNEISEKSEIFDDQFSVERPDGSNFTLKIRSTKLEDSAMYFCASTPRQETQYFGPGTRLLVL.

V usage is TRBV30 and J usage is TRBJ2-1; D remains ambiguous. The V gene lost 0 bases and the J gene lost 0 bases, with 6 bases spanning the gap. This CDR3 spans 14 amino acids. Germline loops: CDR1 GTSNPN, CDR2 SVGIG (reference sequence). CDR3 sequence reads: CAWSVAHSYNEQFF. The CDR3 bases are TGTGCCTGGAGTGTGGCTCACTCCTACAATGAGCAGTTCTTC.